Listed below are T cell receptor beta chains from one sample, sequenced in a study of CD8 T cells in Susac syndrome. TCRdb processed the immunoSEQ multiplex PCR reads anew with MiXCR; each CDR3 protein has one entry. The sample has about 130,000 distinct CDR3 sequences, more than 75% seen once. The sequenced material came from CD8+ T cells from PBMCs. These receptors were collected from a human donor with multiple sclerosis. Both conserved end residues are part of each CDR3. Each record gives: clone size, D gene, J gene, V gene, CDR3 DNA, CDR3 protein. A D gene is named only where the DNA matches it firmly. Part of the rows lack a size; the others show once, few, many or a class for expanded clones.

NA NA TRBJ2-2 TRBV6-2/TRBV6-3 TGTGCCAGCAGTTGGGGACTTCCCGCCGGGGAGCTGTTTTTT CASSWGLPAGELFF
NA NA TRBJ1-5 TRBV19 TGTGCCAGTAGTATGACAGGCGGTTGGAGTCAGCCCCAGCATTTT CASSMTGGWSQPQHF
NA TRBD2 TRBJ2-2 TRBV5-6 TGTGCCAGCAGCTCCCTTGGCGCTAGCGGCATCACCGGGGAGCTGTTTTTT CASSSLGASGITGELFF
NA TRBD2 TRBJ2-7 TRBV5-4 TGTGCCAGCGGGGGCGGGAGGTCCTACGAGCAGTACTTC CASGGGRSYEQYF
NA NA TRBJ1-1 TRBV9 TGTGCCAGCAGCGTAGACATGAACACTGAAGCTTTCTTT CASSVDMNTEAFF
NA NA TRBJ1-3 TRBV27 TGTGCCAGCAGTTCCGGGGCCGGAAACACCATATATTTT CASSSGAGNTIYF
NA NA TRBJ1-1 TRBV30 TGTGCCATGGCAGGGGAGACTGAAGCTTTCTTT CAMAGETEAFF
NA NA TRBJ1-5 TRBV20-1 TGCAGTGCTAGAGATAAGGGCTGGTACAATCAGCCCCAGCATTTT CSARDKGWYNQPQHF
NA NA TRBJ1-1 TRBV19 TGTGCCTCCCTCTGGGGGACTGAAGCTTTCTTT CASLWGTEAFF
NA TRBD2 TRBJ2-3 TRBV2 TGTGCCAGCACGGGCGGGAGTTCAGATACGCAGTATTTT CASTGGSSDTQYF
NA NA TRBJ1-4 TRBV10-2 TGCGCCAGCAGTGAGACAAACAGGGTGAAGGAAAAACTGTTTTTT CASSETNRVKEKLFF
NA NA TRBJ2-1 TRBV27 TGTGCCAGCAGTTTTGCCGGGCCGAATGAGCAGTTCTTC CASSFAGPNEQFF
once NA TRBJ2-1 TRBV7-2 TGTGCCAGCAGCCTCTTACTTGAGCAGTTCTTC CASSLLLEQFF
NA NA TRBJ2-1 TRBV28 TGTGCCAGCAGTTTTGGTATAAGCGGTACCTACAATGAGCAGTTCTTC CASSFGISGTYNEQFF
once NA TRBJ1-2 TRBV9 TGTGCCAGCAGCGTAGCCCAGACAGGCCTTTCGGGTGGCTACACCTTC CASSVAQTGLSGGYTF
NA NA TRBJ2-2 TRBV7-8 TGTGCCAGCAGCTTGTTCGCCACCGGGGAGCTGTTTTTT CASSLFATGELFF
NA NA TRBJ1-5 TRBV7-9 TGTGCCAGCAGCTCTGACCGGGTGCGTCAGCCCCAGCATTTT CASSSDRVRQPQHF
NA NA TRBJ2-7 TRBV5-1 TGCGCCAGCAGGGGCGACTCCTACGAGCAGTACTTC CASRGDSYEQYF
NA NA TRBJ2-1 TRBV6-2/TRBV6-3 TGTGCCACCCAGGGGTGGCCCAATGAGCAGTTCTTC CATQGWPNEQFF
NA TRBD2 TRBJ2-2 TRBV19 TGTGCCAGTAGTATTACTAGCGGGAACACCGGGGAGCTGTTTTTT CASSITSGNTGELFF
NA NA TRBJ2-7 TRBV6-5 TGTGCCAGCAGTCTCTTTATGGGTTCGGACTACGAGCAGTACTTC CASSLFMGSDYEQYF
NA NA TRBJ1-1 TRBV19 TGTGCCAGTAAGGCGGGGGCAATCAGTGAAGCTTTCTTT CASKAGAISEAFF
NA TRBD1 TRBJ1-1 TRBV7-9 TGTGCCAGCAGCTCCTTGACAGGGGCTATGAGCATGAACACTGAAGCTTTCTTT CASSSLTGAMSMNTEAFF
NA TRBD2 TRBJ2-7 TRBV20-1 TGCAGTGCTAGAGATCTCACCGGGGAGGGCCCCTACGAGCAGTACTTC CSARDLTGEGPYEQYF
NA NA TRBJ2-2 TRBV6-2/TRBV6-3 TGTGCCAGCAGCATCGGAGGGGTTTCAGGGGAGCTGTTTTTT CASSIGGVSGELFF
NA NA TRBJ1-2 TRBV15 TGTGCCACCAGTTCGCACAGGACCACTAACTATGGCTACACCTTC CATSSHRTTNYGYTF
NA NA TRBJ2-2 TRBV24-1 TGTGCCACCAGTGATCCGGCCCGAACAGGGCCCGGGGAGCTGTTTTTT CATSDPARTGPGELFF